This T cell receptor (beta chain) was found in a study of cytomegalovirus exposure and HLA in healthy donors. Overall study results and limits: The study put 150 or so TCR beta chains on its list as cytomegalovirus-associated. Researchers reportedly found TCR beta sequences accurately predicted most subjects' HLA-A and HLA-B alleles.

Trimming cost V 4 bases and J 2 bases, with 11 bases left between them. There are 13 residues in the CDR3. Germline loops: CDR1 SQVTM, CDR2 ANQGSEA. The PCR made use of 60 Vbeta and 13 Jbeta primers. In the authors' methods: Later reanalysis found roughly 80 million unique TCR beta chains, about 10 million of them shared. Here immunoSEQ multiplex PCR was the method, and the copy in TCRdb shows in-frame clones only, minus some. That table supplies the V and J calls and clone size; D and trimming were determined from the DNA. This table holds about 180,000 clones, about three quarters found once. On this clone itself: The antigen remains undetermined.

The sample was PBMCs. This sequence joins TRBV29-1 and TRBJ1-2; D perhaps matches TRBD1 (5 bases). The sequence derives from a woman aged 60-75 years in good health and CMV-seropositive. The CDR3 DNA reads TGCAGCGTTGGACAGAATTTAAACTATGGCTACACCTTC. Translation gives CSVGQNLNYGYTF.